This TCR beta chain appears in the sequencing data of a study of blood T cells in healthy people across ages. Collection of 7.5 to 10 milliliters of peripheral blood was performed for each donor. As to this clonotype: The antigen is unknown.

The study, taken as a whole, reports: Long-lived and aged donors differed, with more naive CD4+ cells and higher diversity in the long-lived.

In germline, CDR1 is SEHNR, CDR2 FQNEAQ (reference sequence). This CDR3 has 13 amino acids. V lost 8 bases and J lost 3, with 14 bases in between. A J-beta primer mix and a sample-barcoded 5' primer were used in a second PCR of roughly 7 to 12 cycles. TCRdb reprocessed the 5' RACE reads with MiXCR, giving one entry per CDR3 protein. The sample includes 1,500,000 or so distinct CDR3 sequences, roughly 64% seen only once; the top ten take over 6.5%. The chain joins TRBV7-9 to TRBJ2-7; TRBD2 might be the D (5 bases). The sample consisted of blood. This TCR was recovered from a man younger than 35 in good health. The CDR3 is CASGSKESYEQYF. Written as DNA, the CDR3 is TGTGCCAGCGGGAGTAAGGAGAGCTACGAGCAGTACTTC.